The 18 T cell receptor beta chains presented below share a single source sample, sequenced in a study of blood T cell repertoires in COVID-19. TCRdb's table, derived via immunoSEQ multiplex PCR, lists solely in-frame clones and lacks some. The sample has hundreds of thousands of clones; roughly 87% are singletons. Sequencing input: PBMCs or T cells enriched from blood (not recorded which). All receptors come from a woman in her twenties or thirties who had recovered from COVID-19.

The V call is TRBV7-2, the J call TRBJ1-6, with TRBD1 matching over 9 bases. With 4 bases clipped from V and 10 bases from J, the junction kept 5 bases outside the gene matches. Germline lookup yields CDR1 SGHTA and CDR2 FQGNSA. The CDR3 has 14 amino acids. The CDR3 protein is CASSSGTGWSPLHF. CDR3 sequence (DNA): TGTGCCAGCAGCTCCGGGACAGGGTGGTCACCCCTCCACTTT.

This clone appeared once. This chain joins TRBV2 and TRBJ1-4; 11 bases match TRBD1. The J segment lost 2 bases and the V segment lost 6 bases, leaving 2 bases of the junction unmatched. Germline loops: CDR1 SNHLY, CDR2 FYNNEI. There are 15 residues in the CDR3. Here the CDR3 reads CASRRTGGTNEKLFF. The CDR3 DNA is TGTGCCAGCAGAAGGACAGGGGGCACTAATGAAAAACTGTTTTTT.

This chain connects TRBV10-2 to TRBJ2-3, with 10 bases fitting TRBD1. Trimming took 3 bases from V and 3 from J; bases not matched to a gene: 3. This CDR3 is 15 amino acids long. CDR1 and CDR2 (germline): WSHSY, SAAADI. The CDR3 region has the DNA TGCGCCAGCAGTGATTCGGGACAGGGGACAGATACGCAGTATTTT. It is translated as CASSDSGQGTDTQYF.

This clone was seen just once. The rearrangement joins TRBV29-1 to TRBJ2-4; 8 nucleotides line up with TRBD1. This CDR3 contains 12 residues. Germline V gives CDR1 SQVTM, CDR2 ANQGSEA. Losses at the gene ends were 7 bases for V and 8 bases for J; bases not matched to a gene: 7. The CDR3 sequence is CSGQGRMDIQYF. CDR3 DNA: TGCAGCGGACAGGGGCGGATGGACATTCAGTACTTC.

The gene calls are TRBV10-3 and TRBJ2-7; 10 bases agree with TRBD1. J lost 5 bases, V lost 6 bases, and 4 bases had no gene match. CDR1 is ENHRY and CDR2 is SYGVKD in the germline V gene. CDR3 size: 13 residues. The CDR3 loop is CAIRRTGGNEQYF. The CDR3 DNA follows: TGTGCCATCAGGCGGACAGGGGGAAACGAGCAGTACTTC.

The chain recombines TRBV7-9 with TRBJ2-7; 8 positions match TRBD1. This CDR3 spans 15 amino acids. Germline trimming cut 5 bases from V and 6 bases from J; bases unmatched to any gene: 12. CDR1 is SEHNR and CDR2 is FQNEAQ in the germline V gene (reference sequence). The CDR3 DNA sequence: TGTGCCAGCAGCCAGCGTTTTGGGACAGGAGGCGAGCAGTACTTC. The encoded protein is CASSQRFGTGGEQYF.

V and J are TRBV27 and TRBJ2-3; D gene uncertain. Deletions cut 5 bases from V and 2 bases from J, with 8 bases between. Germline V gives CDR1 MNHEY, CDR2 SMNVEV (reference sequence). The CDR3 runs to 13 residues. The CDR3 sequence is CASSPTHTDTQYF. As DNA, the CDR3 is TGTGCCAGCAGTCCTACCCACACAGATACGCAGTATTTT.

This chain uses TRBV9 with TRBJ2-5; no clear D. The V end lost 4 bases, the J end lost 0 bases, and 7 bases lay between the germline ends. Germline V gene data show CDR1 as SGDLS and CDR2 as YYNGEE. The CDR3 is 13 residues long. In DNA, the CDR3 is TGTGCCAGCAGCCCAAAATACCAAGAGACCCAGTACTTC. Protein: CASSPKYQETQYF.

This chain uses TRBV30 with TRBJ2-2; no clear D. Germline CDR1 reads GTSNPN; CDR2 reads SVGIG (reference sequence). The CDR3 runs to 14 residues. V dropped 4 bases and J dropped 5 bases, with 14 bases sitting between them. CDR3 sequence: CAWTPLGRTGELFF. CDR3 nucleotide sequence: TGTGCCTGGACCCCCCTCGGCAGGACCGGGGAGCTGTTTTTT. The whole variable domain, remainder taken from reference TRBV30 and TRBJ2-2, is SQTIHQWPATLVQPVGSPLSLECTVEGTSNPNLYWYRQAAGRGLQLLFYSVGIGQISSEVPQNLSASRPQDRQFILSSKKLLLSDSGFYLCAWTPLGRTGELFFGEGSRLTVL.

This rearrangement joins TRBV6-5 to TRBJ1-1; 9 bases align to TRBD1. J was trimmed by 2 bases and V by 2 bases; bases with no gene match: 3. The CDR3 length is 15 residues. Germline V gene lookup returns CDR1 MNHEY and CDR2 SVGAGI. DNA of the CDR3: TGTGCCAGCAGTTACAAGACAGGGGGAAACACTGAAGCTTTCTTT. It specifies CASSYKTGGNTEAFF.

A few counts support this clone. The identical CDR3 is also encoded by other nucleotide sequences in the sample. The rearrangement links TRBV19 to TRBJ1-2; 7 positions agree with TRBD1. Germline V gene data show CDR1 as LNHDA and CDR2 as SQIVND (reference sequence). The CDR3 runs 13 residues. With V trimmed by 4 bases and J by 2 bases, 1 base remained unmatched. CDR3 bases: TGTGCCAGTAGTACGACAGGGAACTATGGCTACACCTTC. This translates into CASSTTGNYGYTF.

This sequence joins TRBV6-5 and TRBJ1-4; D is possibly TRBD1 (5 bases). Trimming took off 7 bases at V and 8 bases at J, with 20 bases between the two ends. The germline V gene encodes CDR1 MNHEY and CDR2 SVGAGI. CDR3 length: 15 residues. CDR3 loop: CASTSMAGKGEKLFF. CDR3 DNA: TGTGCCAGCACCTCGATGGCAGGGAAAGGGGAAAAACTGTTTTTT.

The chain combines TRBV18 with TRBJ2-7; D is ambiguous. This CDR3 spans 14 amino acids. CDR1 and CDR2 from the germline V gene are KGHSH and LQKENI. Between the trimmed V and J ends, which lost 2 bases and 0 bases, there was a span of 8 bases. The CDR3 is CASSPNSRSYEQYF. The CDR3 bases are TGTGCCAGCTCACCAAACTCCCGCTCCTACGAGCAGTACTTC.

The J gene is TRBJ2-3, the V gene TRBV7-8, with TRBD2 identical over 7 bases. With V trimmed by 7 bases and J by 3 bases, 7 bases remained unmatched. Per the germline V gene, CDR1 is SGHVS and CDR2 is FQNEAQ. The CDR3 has 14 residues. The CDR3 bases are TGTGCCAGCACCAAACTAGCGTCAACAGATACGCAGTATTTT. The encoded protein is CASTKLASTDTQYF.

The V gene is TRBV6-2 or TRBV6-3, the J gene TRBJ2-7; no clear D gene. Trimming took 0 bases from V and 4 from J, leaving 13 bases between them. Per germline, CDR1 MNHEY and CDR2 SVGEGT. The length of the CDR3 is 15 residues. CDR3 sequence reads: CASSYSTDTGYEQYF. The DNA of the CDR3 is TGTGCCAGCAGTTACTCGACTGATACCGGGTACGAGCAGTACTTC.

This chain uses TRBV2 with TRBJ2-2; D ambiguous. V was pared by 4 bases and J by 0 bases, with 12 bases between. The CDR3 is 16 residues long. Germline values: CDR1 SNHLY, CDR2 FYNNEI. CDR3 nucleotide sequence: TGTGCCAGCAGTGGAACAGCCACCTCGAACACCGGGGAGCTGTTTTTT. Its protein product is CASSGTATSNTGELFF.

The chain recombines TRBV29-1 with TRBJ1-4; 9 bases are shared with TRBD1. From germline, CDR1 is SQVTM and CDR2 ANQGSEA. V shed 5 bases and J 7 bases; nucleotides not matched to a gene: 5. This CDR3 is built from 13 residues. The CDR3 DNA reads as TGCAGCGTTCGACAGGGGGGAAGTGAAAAACTGTTTTTT. This encodes CSVRQGGSEKLFF.

The rearrangement uses TRBV7-2 and TRBJ1-5, with 10 bases matching TRBD1. The CDR3 covers 15 residues. Trimming at V came to 9 bases and at J to 7 bases, leaving 12 bases not matched to a gene. Per germline, CDR1 SGHTA and CDR2 FQGNSA. The DNA for the CDR3 is TGTGCCAGTCGGGTGACAGGGGGCGGATGGCAGCCCCAGCATTTT. It yields the protein CASRVTGGGWQPQHF.